This is a list of T cell receptor beta chains from one sample in a study of T cell changes during pregnancy in multiple sclerosis. Clones were read by immunoSEQ multiplex PCR, and TCRdb kept only the in-frame ones, dropping some. The sample carries 85,000 to 120,000 clones, about 90% recorded once. Specimen: peripheral blood, collected before pregnancy. The source is a female donor with multiple sclerosis, enrolled in a pregnancy study. Each CDR3 is given with its conserved first and last residue. Fields, in order: J gene, clone size, D gene, V gene, CDR3 protein, CDR3 DNA. D genes are given only for firm matches. A clone size is listed for some rows: how often the clone was seen (once, few, many), or a class if it is expanded.

TRBJ2-7	NA	NA	TRBV5-6	CASSLESRYEQYF	TGTGCCAGCAGCTTGGAGAGCCGGTACGAGCAGTACTTC
TRBJ2-3	NA	TRBD2	TRBV9	CASSVRPSGGGDTQYF	TGTGCCAGCAGCGTACGGCCCAGCGGGGGTGGAGATACGCAGTATTTT
TRBJ1-6	NA	NA	TRBV5-1	CASSLLPPGQNSPLHF	TGCGCCAGCAGCTTGCTCCCCCCCGGACAGAATTCACCCCTCCACTTT
TRBJ2-7	few	TRBD2	TRBV30	CAWSVGRDVHEQYF	TGTGCCTGGAGTGTGGGGAGGGACGTCCACGAGCAGTACTTC
TRBJ2-2	NA	TRBD2	TRBV5-1	CASSLMTSGRIGELFF	TGCGCCAGCAGCTTGATGACTAGCGGGAGAATCGGGGAGCTGTTTTTT
TRBJ2-3	NA	TRBD2	TRBV2	CASSELGGGPTDTQYF	TGTGCCAGCAGCGAACTGGGGGGAGGGCCTACGGATACGCAGTATTTT
TRBJ1-6	once	NA	TRBV6-1	CASSERGGVGTSPLHF	TGTGCCAGCAGTGAACGAGGTGGCGTCGGAACTTCACCCCTCCACTTT
TRBJ1-5	once	NA	TRBV18	CASSRDNQPQHF	TGTGCCAGCTCACGAGATAATCAGCCCCAGCATTTT
TRBJ1-6	NA	NA	TRBV28	CASSLGAHLGSPLHF	TGTGCCAGCAGTTTGGGGGCTCACCTCGGTTCACCCCTCCACTTT
TRBJ2-1	NA	TRBD2	TRBV2	CASRGGVWAAGIEQFF	TGTGCCAGCAGGGGGGGGGTTTGGGCGGCCGGGATTGAGCAGTTCTTC
TRBJ1-4	NA	NA	TRBV2	CASSVGDWDEKLFF	TGTGCCAGCAGTGTGGGAGATTGGGATGAAAAACTGTTTTTT
TRBJ1-3	NA	NA	TRBV15	CATSRDQTGLAGNTIYF	TGTGCCACCAGCAGAGATCAGACAGGCCTGGCTGGAAACACCATATATTTT
TRBJ2-7	NA	NA	TRBV5-5	CASRVFMDSGEQYF	TGTGCCAGCAGGGTGTTCATGGACTCGGGGGAGCAGTACTTC
TRBJ1-6	NA	NA	TRBV5-1	CASSLDADSPLHF	TGCGCCAGCAGCTTGGACGCGGATTCACCCCTCCACTTT
TRBJ1-4	NA	NA	TRBV18	CASSPRGANEKLFF	TGTGCCAGCTCACCACGGGGGGCTAATGAAAAACTGTTTTTT
TRBJ2-3	NA	TRBD1	TRBV6-4	CASSHRDRDTDTQYF	TGTGCCAGCAGTCACCGGGACAGGGACACAGATACGCAGTATTTT
TRBJ2-1	once	NA	TRBV11-2	CASSFDMENEQFF	TGTGCCAGCAGCTTTGATATGGAGAATGAGCAGTTCTTC
TRBJ1-1	NA	NA	TRBV11-3	CASSLDRAGVGDTEAFF	TGTGCCAGCAGCTTAGATCGGGCCGGGGTCGGGGACACTGAAGCTTTCTTT
TRBJ2-7	NA	NA	TRBV27	CASSLQGNEQYF	TGTGCCAGCAGTTTACAGGGTAACGAGCAGTACTTC
TRBJ2-1	once	TRBD1	TRBV27	CASRQGARNEQFF	TGTGCCTCAAGACAGGGGGCGCGGAATGAGCAGTTCTTC
TRBJ1-2	NA	NA	TRBV6-5	CASSPRVGFGYTF	TGTGCCAGCAGTCCCAGGGTAGGCTTTGGCTACACCTTC
TRBJ2-2	few	NA	TRBV6-5	CASRLLDSNTGELFF	TGTGCCAGCAGACTTTTGGACAGCAACACCGGGGAGCTGTTTTTT
TRBJ1-2	NA	TRBD1	TRBV28	CASSLLRLHRGPNSTINYGYTF	TGTGCCAGCAGTTTATTACGTCTGCACAGGGGGCCCAACAGCACTATAAACTATGGCTACACCTTC
TRBJ2-7	NA	NA	TRBV27	CASSPVGRPPYEQYF	TGTGCCAGCAGCCCGGTAGGCAGGCCTCCCTACGAGCAGTACTTC
TRBJ2-6	NA	TRBD2	TRBV5-6	CASSPGTSGSSGANVLTF	TGTGCCAGCAGTCCCGGGACTAGCGGGAGCTCTGGGGCCAACGTCCTGACTTTC
TRBJ2-2	NA	NA	TRBV11-3	CASSFETGNTGELFF	TGTGCCAGCAGCTTTGAGACAGGGAACACCGGGGAGCTGTTTTTT
TRBJ2-2	NA	TRBD1	TRBV5-1	CASSSTGLNTGELFF	TGCGCCAGCAGCTCGACAGGGCTGAACACCGGGGAGCTGTTTTTT
TRBJ1-2	NA	TRBD1	TRBV7-9	CASSLDSTGTGGYTF	TGTGCCAGCAGCTTAGACTCGACAGGGACGGGTGGCTACACCTTC
TRBJ1-2	NA	TRBD1	TRBV19	CASSVDRMAYGYTF	TGTGCCAGTAGTGTGGACAGGATGGCCTATGGCTACACCTTC
TRBJ2-3	NA	NA	TRBV5-1	CASSLTRGLADTQYF	TGCGCCAGCAGCTTAACTAGAGGGTTGGCAGATACGCAGTATTTT
TRBJ2-5	NA	NA	TRBV18	CASSPRQETQYF	TGTGCCAGCTCACCCAGGCAAGAGACCCAGTACTTC
TRBJ2-7	NA	NA	TRBV18	CASSPMAQDYEQYF	TGTGCCAGCTCACCAATGGCACAGGATTACGAGCAGTACTTC
TRBJ2-1	NA	NA	TRBV6-6	CASSQGYNEQFF	TGTGCCAGCAGTCAGGGGTACAATGAGCAGTTCTTC
TRBJ1-2	NA	NA	TRBV6-6	CASSLGVNYGYTF	TGTGCCAGCAGTTTAGGGGTTAACTATGGCTACACCTTC
TRBJ2-2	NA	TRBD2	TRBV11-2	CASSFSGRITGELFF	TGTGCCAGCAGCTTTAGCGGGAGAATCACCGGGGAGCTGTTTTTT
TRBJ2-7	NA	NA	TRBV4-2	CASSQQGSYEQYF	TGTGCCAGCAGCCAACAGGGTTCGTACGAGCAGTACTTC
TRBJ1-1	NA	NA	TRBV10-3	CAVAENTEAFF	TGTGCCGTGGCCGAAAACACTGAAGCTTTCTTT
TRBJ2-3	NA	TRBD2	TRBV19	CASSMRTSGGSDTQYF	TGTGCCAGTAGTATGCGGACTAGCGGGGGGTCAGATACGCAGTATTTT
TRBJ1-2	NA	NA	TRBV28	CASTSGVGGYTF	TGTGCCAGCACTTCAGGGGTTGGTGGCTACACCTTC
TRBJ2-1	NA	NA	TRBV11-3	CASSPLTAWSSYNEQFF	TGTGCCAGCAGTCCGCTGACGGCCTGGAGCTCCTACAATGAGCAGTTCTTC
TRBJ2-1	NA	NA	TRBV7-4	CASSRDSGSYNEQFF	TGTGCCAGCAGCAGGGACTCGGGCTCCTACAATGAGCAGTTCTTC
TRBJ1-5	NA	NA	TRBV21-1	CASISGQGPNQPQHF	TGTGCCAGCATATCGGGACAGGGTCCCAATCAGCCCCAGCATTTT
TRBJ1-1	NA	TRBD1	TRBV11-2	CASSLYRGTEAFF	TGTGCCAGCAGCTTGTACAGGGGAACTGAAGCTTTCTTT
TRBJ1-5	NA	NA	TRBV5-6	CASSLSLSATQPQHF	TGTGCCAGCAGCTTAAGTCTAAGCGCGACTCAGCCCCAGCATTTT
TRBJ2-5	NA	TRBD2	TRBV6-5	CASSYGGASGQETQYF	TGTGCCAGCAGTTACGGTGGTGCTAGCGGGCAAGAGACCCAGTACTTC
TRBJ1-1	NA	NA	TRBV6-5	CASSYSRQSGTEAFF	TGTGCCAGCAGTTACTCGAGGCAATCTGGGACTGAAGCTTTCTTT
TRBJ1-1	NA	TRBD1	TRBV18	CASSPLEGAPMNTEAFF	TGTGCCAGCTCACCACTAGAGGGGGCCCCTATGAACACTGAAGCTTTCTTT
TRBJ2-4	NA	TRBD2	TRBV5-4	CASSLLPPASGGKNIQYF	TGTGCCAGCAGCTTGTTGCCACCGGCTAGCGGTGGGAAAAACATTCAGTACTTC
TRBJ2-2	NA	TRBD1	TRBV6-5	CASRRGQGGGELFF	TGTGCCAGCAGACGGGGACAGGGAGGAGGGGAGCTGTTTTTT
TRBJ1-2	NA	TRBD1	TRBV4-1	CASSQDRGGGEDGYTF	TGCGCCAGCAGCCAAGATCGAGGGGGCGGAGAGGATGGCTACACCTTC
TRBJ2-7	NA	TRBD2	TRBV28	CASSSMGGSFEQYF	TGTGCCAGCAGTTCCATGGGCGGGAGCTTCGAGCAGTACTTC
TRBJ1-2	NA	NA	TRBV7-3	CASSPQAGQGFGYTF	TGTGCCAGCAGCCCGCAGGCCGGGCAGGGGTTTGGCTACACCTTC
TRBJ2-1	NA	TRBD1	TRBV6-6	CASSSPKGAYNEQFF	TGTGCCAGCAGTTCCCCGAAGGGGGCATACAATGAGCAGTTCTTC
TRBJ1-2	NA	NA	TRBV6-1	CASSEPGSGYTF	TGTGCCAGCAGTGAACCAGGCTCCGGCTACACCTTC